This T cell receptor (beta chain) was documented in a study of blood T cell repertoires in COVID-19. In the study overall: Sources were T cells, B-cell-depleted T cells, or PBMCs; the material itself was cDNA or gDNA.

Germline lookup yields CDR1 SGHTA and CDR2 FQGNSA. V gave up 2 bases and J gave up 1 base; unmatched junction bases: 3. This CDR3 comprises 16 residues. This clone was recorded only once. In Seattle, patients joined the study during active infection and were tracked longitudinally. Per the authors' pipeline: Reference gene primer amplification in the assay estimated nucleated cell counts. The method was immunoSEQ multiplex PCR; TCRdb's version includes in-frame clones alone and lacks a portion of them. From that table come the V and J calls and clone size; the DNA was used to work out D and trimming. The repertoire consists of roughly 100,000 clones, with less than 95% occurring once and the leading ten covering under 8.5%.

The receptor was isolated from a man aged 18 to 29 with COVID-19, enrolled during active disease. This chain joins TRBV7-2 and TRBJ2-2; 8 nucleotides line up with TRBD1. Sequencing was performed on peripheral blood. In DNA, the CDR3 is TGTGCCAGCAGCTTATCCGGGACAGGGAACACCGGGGAGCTGTTTTTT. It specifies CASSLSGTGNTGELFF.